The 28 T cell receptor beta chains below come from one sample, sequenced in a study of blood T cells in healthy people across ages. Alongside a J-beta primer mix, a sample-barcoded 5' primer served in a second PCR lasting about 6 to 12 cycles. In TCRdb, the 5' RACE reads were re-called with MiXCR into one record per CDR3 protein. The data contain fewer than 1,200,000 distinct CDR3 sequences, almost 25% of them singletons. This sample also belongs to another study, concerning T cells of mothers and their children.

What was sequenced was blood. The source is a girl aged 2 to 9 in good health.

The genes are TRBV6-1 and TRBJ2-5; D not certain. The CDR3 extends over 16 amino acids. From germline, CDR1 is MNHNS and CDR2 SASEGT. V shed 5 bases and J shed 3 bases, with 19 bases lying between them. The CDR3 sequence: CASSRLTLEVEETQYF. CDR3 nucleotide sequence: TGTGCCAGCAGTCGTTTGACCCTTGAGGTGGAAGAGACCCAGTACTTC.

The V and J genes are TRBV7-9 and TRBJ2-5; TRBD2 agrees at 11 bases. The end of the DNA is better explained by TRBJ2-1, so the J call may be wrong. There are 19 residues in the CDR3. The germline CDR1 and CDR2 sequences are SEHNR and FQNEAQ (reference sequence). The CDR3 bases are TGTGCCAGCAGCGCTTGGGTAATTTCCGGGACTAGCGGATACAATGAGCAGTTCTTC. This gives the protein CASSAWVISGTSGYNEQFF.

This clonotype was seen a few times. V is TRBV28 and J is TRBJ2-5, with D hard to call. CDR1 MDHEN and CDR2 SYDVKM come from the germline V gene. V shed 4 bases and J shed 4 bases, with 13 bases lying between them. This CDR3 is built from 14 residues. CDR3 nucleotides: TGTGCCAGCAGTTCCCCTGGAAGGGCAGAGACCCAGTACTTC. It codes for CASSSPGRAETQYF.

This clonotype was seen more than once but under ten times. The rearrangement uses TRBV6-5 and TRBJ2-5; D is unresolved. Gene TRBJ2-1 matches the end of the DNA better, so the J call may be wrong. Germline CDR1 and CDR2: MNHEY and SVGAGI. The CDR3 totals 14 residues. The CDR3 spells CASSYSSVRDEQFF. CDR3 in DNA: TGTGCCAGCAGTTACTCGTCCGTACGAGATGAGCAGTTCTTC.

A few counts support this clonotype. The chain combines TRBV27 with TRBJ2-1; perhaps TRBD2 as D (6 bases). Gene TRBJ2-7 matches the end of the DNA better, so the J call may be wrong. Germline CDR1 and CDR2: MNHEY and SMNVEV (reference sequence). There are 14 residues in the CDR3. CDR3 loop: CASASGDRPYEQYF. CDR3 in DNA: TGTGCCAGCGCCTCGGGGGACCGCCCCTACGAGCAGTACTTC.

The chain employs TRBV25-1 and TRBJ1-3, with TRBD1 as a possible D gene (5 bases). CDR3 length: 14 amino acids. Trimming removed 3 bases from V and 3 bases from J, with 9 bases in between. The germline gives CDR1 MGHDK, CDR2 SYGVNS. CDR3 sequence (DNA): TGTGCCAGCAGTGAGCAGGGACTTGGAAACACCATATATTTT. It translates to CASSEQGLGNTIYF. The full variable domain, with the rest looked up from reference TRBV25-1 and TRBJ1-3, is EADIYQTPRYLVIGTGKKITLECSQTMGHDKMYWYQQDPGMELHLIHYSYGVNSTEKGDLSSESTVSRIRTEHFPLTLESARPSHTSQYLCASSEQGLGNTIYFGEGSWLTVV.

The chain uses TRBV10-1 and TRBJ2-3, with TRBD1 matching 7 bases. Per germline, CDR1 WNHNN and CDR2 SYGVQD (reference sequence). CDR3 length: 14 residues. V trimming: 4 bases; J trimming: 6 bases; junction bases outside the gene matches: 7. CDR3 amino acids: CASSVVQGLDTQYF. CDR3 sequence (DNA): TGCGCCAGCAGTGTCGTACAGGGGTTGGATACGCAGTATTTT.

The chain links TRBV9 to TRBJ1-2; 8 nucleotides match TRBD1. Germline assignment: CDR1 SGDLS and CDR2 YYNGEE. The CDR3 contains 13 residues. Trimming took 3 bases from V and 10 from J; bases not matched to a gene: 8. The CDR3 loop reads CASSAVGQADYTF. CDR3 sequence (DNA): TGTGCCAGCAGCGCGGTGGGACAGGCCGACTACACCTTC. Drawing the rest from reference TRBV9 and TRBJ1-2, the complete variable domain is DSGVTQTPKHLITATGQRVTLRCSPRSGDLSVYWYQQSLDQGLQFLIQYYNGEERAKGNILERFSAQQFPDLHSELNLSSLELGDSALYFCASSAVGQADYTFGSGTRLTVV.

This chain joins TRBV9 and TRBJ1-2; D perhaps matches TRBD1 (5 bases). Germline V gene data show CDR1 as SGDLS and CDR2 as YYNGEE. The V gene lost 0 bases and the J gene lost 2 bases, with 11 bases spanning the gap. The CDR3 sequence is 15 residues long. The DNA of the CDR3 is TGTGCCAGCAGCGTAGAAGGTGGGGGGAACTATGGCTACACCTTC. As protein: CASSVEGGGNYGYTF.

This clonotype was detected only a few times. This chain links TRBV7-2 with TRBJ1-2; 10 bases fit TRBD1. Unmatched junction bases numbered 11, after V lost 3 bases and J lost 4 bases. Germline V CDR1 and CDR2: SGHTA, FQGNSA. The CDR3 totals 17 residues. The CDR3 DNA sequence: TGTGCCAGCAGCTTCCCGCCGGACAGGGGGAATTCCTATGGCTACACCTTC. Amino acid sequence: CASSFPPDRGNSYGYTF. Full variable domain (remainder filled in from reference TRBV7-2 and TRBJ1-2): GAGVSQSPSNKVTEKGKDVELRCDPISGHTALYWYRQSLGQGLEFLIYFQGNSAPDKSGLPSDRFSAERTGGSVSTLTIQRTQQEDSAVYLCASSFPPDRGNSYGYTFGSGTRLTVV.

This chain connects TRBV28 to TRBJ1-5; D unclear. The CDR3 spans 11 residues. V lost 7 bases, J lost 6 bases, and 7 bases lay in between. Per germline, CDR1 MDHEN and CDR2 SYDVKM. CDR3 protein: CASIGVQPQHF. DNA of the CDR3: TGTGCCAGCATCGGGGTTCAGCCCCAGCATTTT.

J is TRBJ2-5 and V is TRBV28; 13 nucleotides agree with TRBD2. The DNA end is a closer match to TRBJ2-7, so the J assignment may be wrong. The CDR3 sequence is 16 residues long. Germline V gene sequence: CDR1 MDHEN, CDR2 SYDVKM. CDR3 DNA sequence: TGTGCCAGCACCAATTCCGGGACTAGCGGGACCTACGAGCAGTACTTC. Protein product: CASTNSGTSGTYEQYF.

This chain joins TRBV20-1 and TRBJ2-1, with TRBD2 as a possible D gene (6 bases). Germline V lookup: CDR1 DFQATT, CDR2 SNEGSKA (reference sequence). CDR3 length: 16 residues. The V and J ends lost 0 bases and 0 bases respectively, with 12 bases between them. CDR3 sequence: CSARERAGISYNEQFF. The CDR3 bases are TGCAGTGCTAGAGAACGGGCGGGAATCTCCTACAATGAGCAGTTCTTC.

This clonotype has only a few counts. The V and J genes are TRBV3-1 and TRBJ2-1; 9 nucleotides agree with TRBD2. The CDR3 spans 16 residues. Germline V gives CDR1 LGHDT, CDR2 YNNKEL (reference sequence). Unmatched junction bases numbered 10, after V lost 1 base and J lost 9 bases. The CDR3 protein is CASSQVGRGGFGEQFF. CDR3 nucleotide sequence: TGTGCCAGCAGCCAAGTTGGGCGGGGGGGCTTTGGTGAGCAGTTCTTC.

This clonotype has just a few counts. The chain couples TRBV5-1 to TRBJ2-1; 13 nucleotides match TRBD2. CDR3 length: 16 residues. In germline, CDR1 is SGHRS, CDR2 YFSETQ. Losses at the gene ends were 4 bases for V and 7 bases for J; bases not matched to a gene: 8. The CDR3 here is CASSPGLAGVRNEQFF. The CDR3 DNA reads TGCGCCAGCAGCCCCGGACTAGCGGGAGTTAGGAATGAGCAGTTCTTC.

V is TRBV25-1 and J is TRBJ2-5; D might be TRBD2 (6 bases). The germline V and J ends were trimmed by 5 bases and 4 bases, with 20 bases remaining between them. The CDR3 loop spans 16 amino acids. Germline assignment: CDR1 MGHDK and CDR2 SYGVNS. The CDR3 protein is CASSPVLGEEGETQYF. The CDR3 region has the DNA TGTGCCAGCAGTCCAGTGCTGGGGGAGGAGGGAGAGACCCAGTACTTC. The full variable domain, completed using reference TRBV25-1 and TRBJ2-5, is EADIYQTPRYLVIGTGKKITLECSQTMGHDKMYWYQQDPGMELHLIHYSYGVNSTEKGDLSSESTVSRIRTEHFPLTLESARPSHTSQYLCASSPVLGEEGETQYFGPGTRLLVL.

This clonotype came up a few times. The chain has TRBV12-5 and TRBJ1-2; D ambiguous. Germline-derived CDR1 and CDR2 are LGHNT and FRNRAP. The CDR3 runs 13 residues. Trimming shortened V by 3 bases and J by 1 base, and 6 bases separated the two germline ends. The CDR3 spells CASGLTLNYGYTF. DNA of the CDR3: TGTGCTAGTGGTTTAACCCTTAACTATGGCTACACCTTC.

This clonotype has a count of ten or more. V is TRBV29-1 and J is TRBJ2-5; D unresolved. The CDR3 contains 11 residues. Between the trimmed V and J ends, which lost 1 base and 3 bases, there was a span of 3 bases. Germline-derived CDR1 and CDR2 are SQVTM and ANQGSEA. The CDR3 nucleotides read TGCAGCGTTGAAGGGGAAGAGACCCAGTACTTC. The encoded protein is CSVEGEETQYF.

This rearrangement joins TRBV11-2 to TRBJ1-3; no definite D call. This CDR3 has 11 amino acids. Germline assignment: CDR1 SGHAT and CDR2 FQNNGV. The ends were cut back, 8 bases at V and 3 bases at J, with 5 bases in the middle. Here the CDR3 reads CASLVGNTIYF. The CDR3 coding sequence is TGTGCCAGCCTTGTTGGAAACACCATATATTTT.

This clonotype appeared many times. For the CDR3, the DNA is TGTGCCAGCAGTCCGGACGGCGCAACTAATGAAAAACTGTTTTTT. It codes for CASSPDGATNEKLFF. This rearrangement joins TRBV2 to TRBJ1-4; no definite D call. CDR1 is SNHLY, CDR2 FYNNEI, per germline. The CDR3 runs 15 residues. Deletions cut 5 bases from V and 0 bases from J, with 10 bases between.

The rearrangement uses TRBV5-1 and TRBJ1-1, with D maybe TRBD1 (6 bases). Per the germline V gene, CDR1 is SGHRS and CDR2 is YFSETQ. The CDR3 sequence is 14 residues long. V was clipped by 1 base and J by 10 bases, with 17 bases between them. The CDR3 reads CASSLYQTGGIAFF. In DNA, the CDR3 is TGCGCCAGCAGCTTGTATCAAACGGGGGGCATAGCTTTCTTT.

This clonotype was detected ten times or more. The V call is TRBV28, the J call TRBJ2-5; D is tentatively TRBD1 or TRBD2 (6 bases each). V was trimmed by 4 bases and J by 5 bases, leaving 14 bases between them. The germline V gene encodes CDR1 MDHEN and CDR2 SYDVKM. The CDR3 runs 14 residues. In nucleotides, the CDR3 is TGTGCCAGCAGTTCTACGGGGGCATGGGAGACCCAGTACTTC. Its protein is CASSSTGAWETQYF.

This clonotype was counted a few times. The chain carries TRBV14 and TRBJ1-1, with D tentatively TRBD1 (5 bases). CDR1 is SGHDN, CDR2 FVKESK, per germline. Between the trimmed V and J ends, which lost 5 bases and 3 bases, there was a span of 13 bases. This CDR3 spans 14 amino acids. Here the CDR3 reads CASSSRMGDTEAFF. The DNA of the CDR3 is TGTGCCAGCAGCTCACGCATGGGGGACACTGAAGCTTTCTTT.

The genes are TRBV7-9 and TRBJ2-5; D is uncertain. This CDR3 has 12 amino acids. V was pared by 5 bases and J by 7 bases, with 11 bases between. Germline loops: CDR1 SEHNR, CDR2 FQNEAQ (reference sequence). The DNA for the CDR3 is TGTGCCAGCAGCCTGTCCGAGCGGACCCAGTACTTC. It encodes CASSLSERTQYF. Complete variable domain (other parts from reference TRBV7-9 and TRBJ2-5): DTGVSQNPRHKITKRGQNVTFRCDPISEHNRLYWYRQTLGQGPEFLTYFQNEAQLEKSRLLSDRFSAERPKGSFSTLEIQRTEQGDSAMYLCASSLSERTQYFGPGTRLLVL.

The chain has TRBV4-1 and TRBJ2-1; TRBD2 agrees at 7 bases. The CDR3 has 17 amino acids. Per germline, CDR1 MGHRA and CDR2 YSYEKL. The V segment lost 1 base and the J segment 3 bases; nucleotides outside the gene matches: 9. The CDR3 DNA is TGCGCCAGCAGCCAAGTCATGGGACTATACCGCTACAATGAGCAGTTCTTC. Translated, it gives CASSQVMGLYRYNEQFF.

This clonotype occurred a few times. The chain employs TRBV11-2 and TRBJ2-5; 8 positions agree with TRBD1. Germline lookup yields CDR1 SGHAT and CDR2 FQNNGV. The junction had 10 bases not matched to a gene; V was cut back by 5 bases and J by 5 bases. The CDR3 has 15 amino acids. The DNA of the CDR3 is TGTGCCAGCAGCGCATGGACAGGGCTATGGGAGACCCAGTACTTC. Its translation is CASSAWTGLWETQYF.

CDR3 amino acids: CASTLGGQPSYEQYF. For the CDR3, the DNA is TGTGCCAGCACCCTTGGGGGTCAGCCCTCCTACGAGCAGTACTTC. The V gene is TRBV12-3 or TRBV12-4, the J gene TRBJ2-7; D may be TRBD1 or TRBD2 (5 bases each). V dropped 7 bases and J dropped 0 bases, with 16 bases sitting between them. This CDR3 is built from 15 residues.

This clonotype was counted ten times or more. The CDR3 nucleotides read TGTGCCAGCACCGTCACCGGGGAGCTGTTTTTT. It specifies CASTVTGELFF. The chain employs TRBV12-3 or TRBV12-4 and TRBJ2-2; D call uncertain. The CDR3 runs to 11 residues. V lost 7 bases, J lost 4 bases, and 4 bases lay in between.